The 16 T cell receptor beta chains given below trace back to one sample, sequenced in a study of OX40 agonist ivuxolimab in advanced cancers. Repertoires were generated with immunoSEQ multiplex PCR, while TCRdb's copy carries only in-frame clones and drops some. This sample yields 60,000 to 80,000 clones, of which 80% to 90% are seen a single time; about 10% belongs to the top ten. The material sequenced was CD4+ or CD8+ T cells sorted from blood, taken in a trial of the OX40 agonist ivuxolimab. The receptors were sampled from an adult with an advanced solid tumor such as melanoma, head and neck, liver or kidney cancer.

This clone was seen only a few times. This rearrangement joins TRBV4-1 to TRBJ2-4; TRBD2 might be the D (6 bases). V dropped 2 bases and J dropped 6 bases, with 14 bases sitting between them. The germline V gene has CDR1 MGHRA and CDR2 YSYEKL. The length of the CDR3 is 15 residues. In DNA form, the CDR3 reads TGCGCCAGCAGCCAATTTACGGGGGTGGGAAACATTCAGTACTTC. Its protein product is CASSQFTGVGNIQYF.

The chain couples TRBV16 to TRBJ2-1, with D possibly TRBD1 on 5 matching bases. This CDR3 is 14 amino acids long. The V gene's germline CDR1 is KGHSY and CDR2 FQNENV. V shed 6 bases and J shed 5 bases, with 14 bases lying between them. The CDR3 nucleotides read TGTGCCAGCAGAGTTATAGGGGCCCACAATGAGCAGTTCTTC. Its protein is CASRVIGAHNEQFF.

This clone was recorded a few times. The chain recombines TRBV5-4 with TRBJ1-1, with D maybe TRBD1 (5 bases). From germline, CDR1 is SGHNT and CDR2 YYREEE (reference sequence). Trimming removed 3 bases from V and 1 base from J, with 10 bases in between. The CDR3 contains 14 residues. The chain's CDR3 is CASSSTGGNTEAFF. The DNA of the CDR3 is TGTGCCAGCAGCTCCACGGGGGGGAACACTGAAGCTTTCTTT.

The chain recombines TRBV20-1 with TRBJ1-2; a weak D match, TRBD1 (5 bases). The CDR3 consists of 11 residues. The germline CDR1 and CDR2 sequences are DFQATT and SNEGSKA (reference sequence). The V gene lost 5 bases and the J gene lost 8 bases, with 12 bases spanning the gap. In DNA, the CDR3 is TGCAGTGCTTGGGACCAAAAGGGCTACACCTTC. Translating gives CSAWDQKGYTF.

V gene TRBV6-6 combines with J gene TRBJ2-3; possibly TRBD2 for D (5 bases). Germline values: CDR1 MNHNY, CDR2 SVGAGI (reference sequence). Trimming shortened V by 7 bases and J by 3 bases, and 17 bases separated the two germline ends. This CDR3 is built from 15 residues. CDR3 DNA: TGTGCCAGCACCACGGGAAATGTGGTGACAGATACGCAGTATTTT. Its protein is CASTTGNVVTDTQYF.

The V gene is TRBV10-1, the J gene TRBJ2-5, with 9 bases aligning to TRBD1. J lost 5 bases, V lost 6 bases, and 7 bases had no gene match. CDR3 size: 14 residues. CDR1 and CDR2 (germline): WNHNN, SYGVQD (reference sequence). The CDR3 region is CASRLQGARETQYF. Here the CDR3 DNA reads TGCGCCAGCAGACTACAGGGGGCACGGGAGACCCAGTACTTC.

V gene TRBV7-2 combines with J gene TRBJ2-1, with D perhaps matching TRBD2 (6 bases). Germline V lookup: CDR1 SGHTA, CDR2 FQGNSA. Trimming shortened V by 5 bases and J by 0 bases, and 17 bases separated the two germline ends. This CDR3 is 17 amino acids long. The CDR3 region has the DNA TGTGCCAGCAGCACCCTTGGGACTCCGCTCTCCTACAATGAGCAGTTCTTC. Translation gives CASSTLGTPLSYNEQFF. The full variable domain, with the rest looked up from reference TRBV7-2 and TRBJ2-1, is GAGVSQSPSNKVTEKGKDVELRCDPISGHTALYWYRQSLGQGLEFLIYFQGNSAPDKSGLPSDRFSAERTGGSVSTLTIQRTQQEDSAVYLCASSTLGTPLSYNEQFFGPGTRLTVL.

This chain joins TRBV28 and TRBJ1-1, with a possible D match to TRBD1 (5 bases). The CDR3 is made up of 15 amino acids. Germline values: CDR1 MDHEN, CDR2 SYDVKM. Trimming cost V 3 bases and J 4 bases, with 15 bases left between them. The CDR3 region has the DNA TGTGCCAGCAGTTTTGATCAGGAGGGGTCCACTGAAGCTTTCTTT. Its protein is CASSFDQEGSTEAFF.

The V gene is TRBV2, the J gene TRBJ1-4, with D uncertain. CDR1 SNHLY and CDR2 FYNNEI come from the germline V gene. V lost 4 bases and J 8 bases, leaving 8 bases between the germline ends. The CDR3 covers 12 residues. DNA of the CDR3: TGTGCCAGCAGTGCCGAGGCGGAAAAACTGTTTTTT. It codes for CASSAEAEKLFF.

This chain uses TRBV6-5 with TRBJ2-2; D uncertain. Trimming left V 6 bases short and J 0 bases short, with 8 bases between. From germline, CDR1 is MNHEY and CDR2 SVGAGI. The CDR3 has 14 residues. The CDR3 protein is CASRYNPNTGELFF. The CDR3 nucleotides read TGTGCCAGCAGGTACAATCCGAACACCGGGGAGCTGTTTTTT.

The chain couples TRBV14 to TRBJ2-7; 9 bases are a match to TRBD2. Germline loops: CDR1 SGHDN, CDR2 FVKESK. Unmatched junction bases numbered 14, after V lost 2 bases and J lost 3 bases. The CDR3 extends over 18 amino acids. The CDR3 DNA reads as TGTGCCAGCAGCCAATACCCCCCCTGGCGGGAGGGCCACTACGAGCAGTACTTC. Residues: CASSQYPPWREGHYEQYF.

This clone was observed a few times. This chain's CDR3 is CASRTPGQAEAFF. CDR3 nucleotide sequence: TGTGCCAGCAGGACACCGGGACAGGCTGAAGCTTTCTTT. The chain recombines TRBV28 with TRBJ1-1; 8 positions match TRBD1. CDR1 and CDR2 from the germline V gene are MDHEN and SYDVKM. This CDR3 has 13 residues. V shed 6 bases and J 6 bases; nucleotides not matched to a gene: 6.

CDR3 in DNA: TGTGCCAGCAGTCAAGTCGGGGGGATAGGCGGCTACACCTTC. It codes for CASSQVGGIGGYTF. The J gene is TRBJ1-2, the V gene TRBV7-9; TRBD1 is a possible D gene (5 bases). Germline assignment: CDR1 SEHNR and CDR2 FQNEAQ (reference sequence). CDR3 length equals 14 residues. V dropped 6 bases and J dropped 8 bases, with 19 bases sitting between them.

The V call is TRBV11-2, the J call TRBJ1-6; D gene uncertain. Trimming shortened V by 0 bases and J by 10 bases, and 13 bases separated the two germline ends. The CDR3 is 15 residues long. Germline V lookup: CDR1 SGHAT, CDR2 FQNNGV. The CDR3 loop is CASSLDFGLGSPLHF. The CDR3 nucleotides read TGTGCCAGCAGCTTAGATTTTGGGTTAGGGTCACCCCTCCACTTT.

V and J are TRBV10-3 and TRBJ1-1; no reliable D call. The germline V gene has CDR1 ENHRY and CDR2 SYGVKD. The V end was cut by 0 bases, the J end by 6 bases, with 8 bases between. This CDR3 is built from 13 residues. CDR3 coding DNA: TGTGCCATCAGTGAGTCGAAGGGAGCTGAAGCTTTCTTT. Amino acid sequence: CAISESKGAEAFF.

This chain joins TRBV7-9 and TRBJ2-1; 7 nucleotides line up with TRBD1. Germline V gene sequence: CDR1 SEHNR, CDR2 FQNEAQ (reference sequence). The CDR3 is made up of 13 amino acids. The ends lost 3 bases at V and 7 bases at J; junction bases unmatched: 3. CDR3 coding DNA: TGTGCCAGCAGCTTCAACAGGGGAAATGAGCAGTTCTTC. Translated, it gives CASSFNRGNEQFF.